The next 17 T cell receptor beta chains were all read from a single sample in a study of shared clonotypes between healthy human individuals. Naive CD8 cells, CD45RO-negative and positively selected for CCR7, excluded terminally differentiated effector memory CD45RA+ cells. TCRdb's table, derived via immunoSEQ multiplex PCR, lists solely in-frame clones and lacks some. The sample lists approximately 2,000,000 clones, around 93% seen once, with approximately 1.6% in the top ten. Sequences were obtained from naive CD8+ T cells from PBMCs. The origin of the receptors is a man aged 18 to 29 in good health. Some clones in this sample may be carry-over from other donors' samples.

The gene calls are TRBV6-1 and TRBJ1-2, with unresolved D. Trimming cost V 1 base and J 5 bases, with 14 bases left between them. CDR1 is MNHNS, CDR2 SASEGT, per germline. The CDR3 length is 15 residues. CDR3 sequence reads: CASSEVVRQSYGYTF. The CDR3 coding sequence is TGTGCCAGCAGTGAAGTAGTAAGGCAGAGTTATGGCTACACCTTC.

With respect to this clone: This CDR3 is also generated by other DNA sequences in the sample. The chain employs TRBV9 and TRBJ2-2; tentatively, D is TRBD1 (6 bases). The CDR3 runs to 14 residues. CDR1 SGDLS and CDR2 YYNGEE come from the germline V gene. V gave up 0 bases and J gave up 6 bases, with 9 bases separating them. The CDR3 DNA is TGTGCCAGCAGCGTAGGAACAGGGCCCGGGGAGCTGTTTTTT. Residues: CASSVGTGPGELFF.

The V and J genes are TRBV29-1 and TRBJ2-7; perhaps D is TRBD1 or TRBD2 (5 bases each). The CDR3 is 10 residues long. V lost 7 bases and J lost 4, with 8 bases in between. Germline CDR1 reads SQVTM; CDR2 reads ANQGSEA. CDR3 bases: TGCAGCGCCTGGGGGTACGAGCAGTACTTC. Encoded protein: CSAWGYEQYF.

The rearrangement joins TRBV4-3 to TRBJ2-2, with 7 bases lining up with TRBD2. This CDR3 has 18 residues. J was trimmed by 4 bases and V by 0 bases; bases with no gene match: 11. In germline, CDR1 is LGHNA, CDR2 YSLEER. In DNA, the CDR3 is TGCGCCAGCAGCCAAGATTGGTCTAGCGGTACCCTCACCGGGGAGCTGTTTTTT. It yields the protein CASSQDWSSGTLTGELFF.

This chain connects TRBV11-2 to TRBJ2-1; weak D call: TRBD2 (7 bases). There are 14 residues in the CDR3. Germline V lookup: CDR1 SGHAT, CDR2 FQNNGV. With 10 bases removed from V and 6 bases from J, the gap between germline ends came to 19 bases. The CDR3 bases are TGTGCCACCCCTGCGGGGGCGACTGGCAATGAGCAGTTCTTC. Amino acid sequence: CATPAGATGNEQFF.

This sequence joins TRBV27 and TRBJ2-1; 10 bases are a match to TRBD2. Trimming cost V 6 bases and J 4 bases; bases outside gene matches: 12. Germline V CDR1 and CDR2: MNHEY, SMNVEV (reference sequence). The CDR3 contains 17 residues. CDR3 DNA: TGTGCCAGCAGCAAGCCCAAAGGACTAGCGGAATACAATGAGCAGTTCTTC. This sequence encodes CASSKPKGLAEYNEQFF.

V gene TRBV5-5 combines with J gene TRBJ2-2; 9 nucleotides agree with TRBD1. Germline V CDR1 and CDR2: SGHKS, YYEKEE (reference sequence). The V and J ends lost 1 base and 4 bases, in that order; junction bases with no gene match: 2. The CDR3 runs to 15 residues. The CDR3 sequence: CASSLRQGVTGELFF. CDR3 nucleotide sequence: TGTGCCAGCAGCTTGCGACAGGGGGTCACCGGGGAGCTGTTTTTT.

This chain uses TRBV5-1 with TRBJ2-1, with TRBD1 matching over 7 bases. CDR3 length equals 14 residues. Germline V gene data show CDR1 as SGHRS and CDR2 as YFSETQ. Trimming took 1 base from V and 5 from J; bases not matched to a gene: 3. CDR3 nucleotides: TGCGCCAGCAGCTTGACGACAGGGCACAATGAGCAGTTCTTC. Translating gives CASSLTTGHNEQFF.

This clone was observed a few times. This chain connects TRBV27 to TRBJ1-1; D perhaps matches TRBD1 (5 bases). This CDR3 contains 13 residues. The germline CDR1 and CDR2 sequences are MNHEY and SMNVEV (reference sequence). V shed 10 bases and J shed 0 bases, with 12 bases lying between them. CDR3 protein: CATKGIMNTEAFF. In DNA, the CDR3 is TGTGCCACCAAGGGGATAATGAACACTGAAGCTTTCTTT.

The rearrangement joins TRBV27 to TRBJ2-3; TRBD2 is a possible D gene (6 bases). Trimming left V 9 bases short and J 2 bases short, with 18 bases between. The CDR3 totals 15 residues. The V gene's germline CDR1 is MNHEY and CDR2 SMNVEV (reference sequence). CDR3: CASSAWRGTTDTQYF. CDR3 DNA sequence: TGTGCCAGTTCAGCCTGGCGGGGCACCACAGATACGCAGTATTTT.

The rearrangement uses TRBV13 and TRBJ2-7; TRBD2 aligns across 9 bases. V trimming: 5 bases; J trimming: 3 bases; junction bases outside the gene matches: 5. CDR1 PRHDT and CDR2 FYEKMQ come from the germline V gene (reference sequence). The length of the CDR3 is 14 residues. CDR3 coding DNA: TGTGCCAGCAGCCACACTAGCGGGCTCTACGAGCAGTACTTC. Its translation: CASSHTSGLYEQYF.

This clone came up once. The J gene is TRBJ2-7, the V gene TRBV5-1; 14 bases are a match to TRBD2. This CDR3 contains 17 residues. V was pared by 3 bases and J by 2 bases, with 7 bases of the junction left unmatched. Germline values: CDR1 SGHRS, CDR2 YFSETQ. CDR3 loop: CASSSRTSGRIAYEQYF. In nucleotides, the CDR3 is TGCGCCAGCAGCTCCCGGACTAGCGGGAGGATAGCCTACGAGCAGTACTTC.

The chain has TRBV2 and TRBJ2-1; D unclear. This CDR3 is 13 amino acids long. Germline V gene data show CDR1 as SNHLY and CDR2 as FYNNEI. The V end was cut by 2 bases, the J end by 7 bases, with 9 bases between. The CDR3 reads CASSEIPENEQFF. In DNA form, the CDR3 reads TGTGCCAGCAGTGAAATACCCGAGAATGAGCAGTTCTTC. Looking up the rest from reference TRBV2 and TRBJ2-1 gives the full variable domain: EPEVTQTPSHQVTQMGQEVILRCVPISNHLYFYWYRQILGQKVEFLVSFYNNEISEKSEIFDDQFSVERPDGSNFTLKIRSTKLEDSAMYFCASSEIPENEQFFGPGTRLTVL.

V is TRBV6-1 and J is TRBJ2-7; no clear D gene. Germline V lookup: CDR1 MNHNS, CDR2 SASEGT. The CDR3 is 16 residues long. Trimming left V 1 base short and J 1 base short, with 14 bases between. CDR3 region: CASSEGLAVPSYEQYF. CDR3 DNA sequence: TGTGCCAGCAGTGAAGGTCTGGCGGTCCCATCCTACGAGCAGTACTTC.

Of note for this clone: The same CDR3 arises from other DNA sequences in this sample as well. The chain employs TRBV27 and TRBJ2-7; D not resolved. Germline values: CDR1 MNHEY, CDR2 SMNVEV (reference sequence). The CDR3 runs to 13 residues. V was clipped by 5 bases and J by 0 bases, with 8 bases between them. The CDR3 protein is CASSPGSSYEQYF. The CDR3 coding sequence is TGTGCCAGCAGTCCCGGCAGCTCCTACGAGCAGTACTTC.

The chain joins TRBV7-6 to TRBJ2-7; 16 nucleotides match TRBD2. This CDR3 is built from 20 residues. Germline CDR1 reads SGHVS; CDR2 reads FNYEAQ. J was trimmed by 4 bases and V by 2 bases; bases with no gene match: 14. For the CDR3, the DNA is TGTGCCAGCAGCTTAAGGGCAACCGGGACTAGCGGGAGGGCCGAGTACGAGCAGTACTTC. It translates to CASSLRATGTSGRAEYEQYF.

This sequence joins TRBV2 and TRBJ2-7, with 8 nucleotides matching TRBD2. V was clipped by 4 bases and J by 3 bases; unmatched bases: 2. Germline V CDR1 and CDR2: SNHLY, FYNNEI. This CDR3 is 13 amino acids long. In DNA form, the CDR3 reads TGTGCCAGCAGTGCTCTAGCGGGCTACGAGCAGTACTTC. Its translation is CASSALAGYEQYF.